Each of the 14 T cell receptor beta chains below was sequenced from the same sample in a study of PD-1 blockade in classical Hodgkin lymphoma. Time point defined: newly diagnosed, previously untreated cHL patient sample. Repertoires were generated with immunoSEQ multiplex PCR, while TCRdb's copy carries only in-frame clones and drops some. The data contain fewer than 20,000 clones, roughly 86% of them seen just once; the ten biggest clones take up 8% to 9.5%. The specimen sequenced was peripheral blood mononuclear cells (PBMCs). These receptors were obtained from a human donor with classical Hodgkin lymphoma.

The chain links TRBV29-1 to TRBJ2-1; D remains ambiguous. CDR3 size: 13 residues. V gave up 3 bases and J gave up 1 base, with 7 bases separating them. Germline V lookup: CDR1 SQVTM, CDR2 ANQGSEA. Here the CDR3 DNA reads TGCAGCGTTGATGGGCGGTCCTACAATGAGCAGTTCTTC. It yields the protein CSVDGRSYNEQFF.

The chain couples TRBV19 to TRBJ2-1, with 9 bases aligning to TRBD2. J gave up 6 bases and V 5 bases, and 5 bases lay outside the gene matches. CDR3 length: 14 residues. Germline values: CDR1 LNHDA, CDR2 SQIVND (reference sequence). CDR3 DNA sequence: TGTGCCAGTAGTCTGAGCGGGAGGTCCAATGAGCAGTTCTTC. It codes for CASSLSGRSNEQFF.

The CDR3 here is CAISERTGGRYTF. CDR3 DNA: TGTGCCATCAGTGAGAGGACAGGGGGCAGGTACACCTTC. This chain uses TRBV10-3 with TRBJ1-2; 11 positions match TRBD1. The J segment lost 11 bases and the V segment lost 2 bases, leaving 4 bases of the junction unmatched. This CDR3 contains 13 residues. CDR1 is ENHRY, CDR2 SYGVKD, per germline.

This clone has a handful of counts. The V gene is TRBV6-1, the J gene TRBJ2-6, with 10 positions matching TRBD2. The V gene end was trimmed by 4 bases and the J gene end by 0 bases; junction bases not matched to a gene: 0. The V gene's germline CDR1 is MNHNS and CDR2 SASEGT. CDR3 length equals 16 residues. The CDR3 region has the DNA TGTGCCAGCAGTGGGACTAGCGGCTCTGGGGCCAACGTCCTGACTTTC. This translates into CASSGTSGSGANVLTF.

The chain uses TRBV7-9 and TRBJ2-1; TRBD2 matches at 9 bases. The CDR3 length is 16 residues. CDR1 SEHNR and CDR2 FQNEAQ come from the germline V gene (reference sequence). Trimming at V came to 4 bases and at J to 7 bases, leaving 11 bases not matched to a gene. The CDR3, as DNA: TGTGCCAGCAGCTCCCTGGGTAGCGGGAGTTCAAATGAGCAGTTCTTC. Amino acid sequence: CASSSLGSGSSNEQFF.

The chain joins TRBV10-3 to TRBJ2-2; tentative D call: TRBD2 (6 bases). Germline CDR1 is ENHRY and CDR2 is SYGVKD. There are 15 residues in the CDR3. Trimming removed 4 bases at V and 3 bases at J, with 12 bases between. DNA of the CDR3: TGTGCCATCAGTGTTGAGGGAGGTCACACCGGGGAGCTGTTTTTT. Translating gives CAISVEGGHTGELFF.

This clone turned up a few times. Other DNA sequences in this specimen translate into the identical CDR3. The J gene is TRBJ2-7, the V gene TRBV25-1; the D gene is possibly TRBD2 (7 bases). Per germline, CDR1 MGHDK and CDR2 SYGVNS. CDR3 length: 13 amino acids. Trimming took off 2 bases at V and 6 bases at J, with 11 bases between the two ends. The DNA for the CDR3 is TGTGCCAGCAGTGAACCCGGGGGGCGCGAGCAGTACTTC. The encoded protein is CASSEPGGREQYF.

The chain recombines TRBV5-1 with TRBJ2-7; no reliable D call. The germline CDR1 and CDR2 sequences are SGHRS and YFSETQ. Trimming cost V 0 bases and J 2 bases, with 15 bases left between them. This CDR3 has 16 amino acids. This CDR3 reads CASSLAGGELAYEQYF. CDR3 nucleotide sequence: TGCGCCAGCAGCTTGGCTGGTGGGGAATTAGCCTACGAGCAGTACTTC.

Details on this clone: The identical CDR3 is also encoded by other nucleotide sequences in the sample. The rearrangement links TRBV19 to TRBJ1-1; D gene unclear. The CDR3 contains 11 residues. Per germline, CDR1 LNHDA and CDR2 SQIVND (reference sequence). Trimming removed 9 bases from V and 1 base from J, with 6 bases in between. The chain's CDR3 is CASSQNTEAFF. In DNA, the CDR3 is TGTGCCAGCAGCCAGAACACTGAAGCTTTCTTT.

V usage is TRBV6-9 and J usage is TRBJ2-7; possible D gene TRBD1, 6 bases. In germline, CDR1 is MNHGY, CDR2 SVAAGI. The V end lost 7 bases, the J end lost 7 bases, and 14 bases lay between the germline ends. This CDR3 contains 12 residues. This CDR3 is CASTQGSGEQYF. CDR3 bases: TGTGCCAGCACCCAGGGGTCGGGGGAGCAGTACTTC.

V gene TRBV19 combines with J gene TRBJ1-5, with 9 positions matching TRBD1. Germline V gene lookup returns CDR1 LNHDA and CDR2 SQIVND (reference sequence). The V and J ends lost 5 bases and 5 bases, in that order; junction bases with no gene match: 4. There are 14 residues in the CDR3. DNA of the CDR3: TGTGCCAGTAGTCTCTGGACAGGGGATCAGCCCCAGCATTTT. Protein product: CASSLWTGDQPQHF.

CDR3 loop: CSARVEEQFF. In DNA, the CDR3 is TGCAGTGCTAGGGTCGAGGAGCAGTTCTTC. The chain is built from TRBV20-1 and TRBJ2-1; no definite D call. The CDR3 sequence is 10 residues long. The germline V and J ends were trimmed by 3 bases and 10 bases, with 7 bases remaining between them. Germline CDR1 is DFQATT and CDR2 is SNEGSKA (reference sequence).

The genes are TRBV19 and TRBJ2-7; D is unclear. Germline loops: CDR1 LNHDA, CDR2 SQIVND (reference sequence). The CDR3 is 13 residues long. V was trimmed by 1 base and J by 2 bases, leaving 6 bases between them. The CDR3 DNA reads as TGTGCCAGTAGTATAGTCGAGGCCTACGAGCAGTACTTC. It encodes CASSIVEAYEQYF.

J is TRBJ2-3 and V is TRBV11-2, with D hard to call. Germline V gene sequence: CDR1 SGHAT, CDR2 FQNNGV. V lost 1 base, J lost 0 bases, and 5 bases lay in between. The CDR3 consists of 14 residues. CDR3 protein: CASSLGPSTDTQYF. In DNA form, the CDR3 reads TGTGCCAGCAGCTTAGGTCCCAGCACAGATACGCAGTATTTT.